These T cell receptor beta chains were read from a single sample in a study of cytomegalovirus exposure and HLA in healthy donors. Assay used: immunoSEQ multiplex PCR; TCRdb lists only in-frame clones, some missing. In the table there are 100,000 to 150,000 clones, 65% to 80% of which are singletons. The specimen sequenced was PBMCs. These receptors all stem from a male donor in good health and CMV-seropositive. Both conserved end residues are part of each CDR3. Fields, in order: J gene, V gene, D gene, clone size, CDR3 protein, CDR3 DNA. The D gene is left open where the match is weak. Clone sizes are given selectively: once, few, many, or a class where the clone is expanded.

j_call: TRBJ1-2
v_call: TRBV7-9
d_call: .
clone_size: .
cdr3_aa: CASSLDSGYTF
cdr3_nt: TGTGCCAGCAGCTTAGACAGTGGCTACACCTTC

j_call: TRBJ2-5
v_call: TRBV9
d_call: TRBD2
clone_size: .
cdr3_aa: CASSARLAGDQETQYF
cdr3_nt: TGTGCCAGCAGCGCCAGACTAGCGGGAGACCAAGAGACCCAGTACTTC

j_call: TRBJ1-1
v_call: TRBV7-7
d_call: .
clone_size: once
cdr3_aa: CASSSRVGTEAFF
cdr3_nt: TGTGCCAGCAGCAGCAGGGTGGGCACTGAAGCTTTCTTT

j_call: TRBJ2-7
v_call: TRBV7-2
d_call: TRBD2
clone_size: .
cdr3_aa: CASSLGASGGPYEQYF
cdr3_nt: TGTGCCAGCAGCTTAGGGGCTAGCGGGGGACCTTACGAGCAGTACTTC

j_call: TRBJ1-2
v_call: TRBV28
d_call: .
clone_size: .
cdr3_aa: CASSLVGGYGYTF
cdr3_nt: TGTGCCAGCAGTTTGGTAGGGGGCTATGGCTACACCTTC

j_call: TRBJ2-3
v_call: TRBV7-9
d_call: TRBD1
clone_size: once
cdr3_aa: CASSFPGQGFRTQYF
cdr3_nt: TGTGCCAGCAGCTTTCCGGGACAGGGGTTCAGGACGCAGTATTTT

j_call: TRBJ2-3
v_call: TRBV7-3
d_call: TRBD2
clone_size: .
cdr3_aa: CASSPRLAGGADTQYF
cdr3_nt: TGTGCCAGCAGCCCCCGACTAGCGGGAGGGGCAGATACGCAGTATTTT

j_call: TRBJ2-1
v_call: TRBV7-9
d_call: TRBD2
clone_size: .
cdr3_aa: CASSLRASGVSYNEQFF
cdr3_nt: TGTGCCAGCAGCTTAAGGGCTAGCGGTGTGTCCTACAATGAGCAGTTCTTC

j_call: TRBJ2-2
v_call: TRBV28
d_call: .
clone_size: .
cdr3_aa: CASRVSGANTGELFF
cdr3_nt: TGTGCCAGTAGGGTTTCAGGGGCGAACACCGGGGAGCTGTTTTTT

j_call: TRBJ1-4
v_call: TRBV19
d_call: TRBD1
clone_size: .
cdr3_aa: CASKKWDRDEKLFF
cdr3_nt: TGTGCCAGTAAGAAGTGGGACAGGGATGAAAAACTGTTTTTT

j_call: TRBJ2-5
v_call: TRBV27
d_call: .
clone_size: .
cdr3_aa: CASSEAGRGETQYF
cdr3_nt: TGTGCCAGCAGCGAAGCGGGGAGGGGGGAGACCCAGTACTTC

j_call: TRBJ1-4
v_call: TRBV16
d_call: .
clone_size: .
cdr3_aa: CASSQSGGVSEKLFF
cdr3_nt: TGTGCCAGCAGCCAATCAGGAGGGGTCTCCGAAAAACTGTTTTTT

j_call: TRBJ2-2
v_call: TRBV7-2
d_call: .
clone_size: .
cdr3_aa: CASSLDPFGELFF
cdr3_nt: TGTGCCAGCAGCTTAGATCCCTTCGGGGAGCTGTTTTTT

j_call: TRBJ2-7
v_call: TRBV5-5
d_call: .
clone_size: .
cdr3_aa: CASSLHPIYEQYF
cdr3_nt: TGTGCCAGCAGCCTCCATCCTATCTACGAGCAGTACTTC

j_call: TRBJ2-2
v_call: TRBV5-1
d_call: .
clone_size: .
cdr3_aa: CASSSGNTGELFF
cdr3_nt: TGCGCCAGCAGTTCCGGGAACACCGGGGAGCTGTTTTTT

j_call: TRBJ2-1
v_call: TRBV12-5
d_call: TRBD2
clone_size: .
cdr3_aa: CASGFSVAGGVNEQFF
cdr3_nt: TGTGCTAGTGGTTTTTCTGTGGCGGGGGGGGTGAATGAGCAGTTCTTC

j_call: TRBJ2-5
v_call: TRBV5-1
d_call: .
clone_size: few
cdr3_aa: CASSLGGGSQETQYF
cdr3_nt: TGCGCCAGCAGCTTGGGGGGCGGTTCCCAAGAGACCCAGTACTTC